What follows are 14 T cell receptor beta chains derived from one specimen sequenced in a study of T-cell memory formation after mild COVID-19. TCRdb re-called the 5' RACE reads with MiXCR, one entry per CDR3 protein. The sample yields approximately 300,000 distinct CDR3 sequences, roughly a fifth seen once. The sample comprised PBMCs or a T cell subset sorted from them (not recorded which). These receptors came from a man aged 18-30 years who had mild COVID-19 (a few samples of this study predate the infection). Cell type and time point are not known.

The chain combines TRBV6-1 with TRBJ2-3; D is ambiguous. This CDR3 is built from 15 residues. Trimming removed 8 bases from V and 1 base from J, with 16 bases in between. Germline assignment: CDR1 MNHNS and CDR2 SASEGT. For the CDR3, the DNA is TGTGCCAGCTGGGTCAGTCCGTTCGGCACAGATACGCAGTATTTT. This encodes CASWVSPFGTDTQYF.

In its sample, this clonotype was seen many times. This rearrangement joins TRBV4-2 to TRBJ2-5; 11 bases line up with TRBD1. J was trimmed by 2 bases and V by 5 bases; bases with no gene match: 7. CDR1 is LGHNA and CDR2 is YNFKEQ in the germline V gene. This CDR3 contains 16 residues. The CDR3 sequence: CASSLGGQGAQETQYF. DNA of the CDR3: TGTGCCAGCAGCTTAGGAGGACAGGGGGCGCAAGAGACCCAGTACTTC.

The chain combines TRBV18 with TRBJ1-3, with a weak D call TRBD1 (6 bases). V gave up 3 bases and J gave up 2 bases, with 11 bases separating them. The V gene's germline CDR1 is KGHSH and CDR2 LQKENI. CDR3 length: 15 residues. The CDR3 region is CASSPVYRAGNTIYF. The CDR3 nucleotides read TGTGCCAGCTCACCCGTCTACAGGGCTGGAAACACCATATATTTT.

The rearrangement joins TRBV5-1 to TRBJ2-1, with a possible D match to TRBD1 (6 bases). The length of the CDR3 is 16 residues. Germline-derived CDR1 and CDR2 are SGHRS and YFSETQ. V lost 2 bases and J lost 10, with 22 bases in between. The CDR3 is CASSLLGQIKAQEQFF. The CDR3 DNA follows: TGCGCCAGCAGCTTACTAGGACAGATCAAAGCACAGGAGCAGTTCTTC.

The chain links TRBV12-3 or TRBV12-4 to TRBJ1-3; possibly TRBD1 for D (6 bases). The CDR3 totals 14 residues. Between the trimmed V and J ends, which lost 7 bases and 3 bases, there was a span of 13 bases. CDR3 in amino acids: CASKQGRIGNTIYF. CDR3 nucleotides: TGTGCCAGCAAACAGGGACGAATTGGAAACACCATATATTTT.

This clonotype was observed many times. The chain combines TRBV5-6 with TRBJ2-3; TRBD2 matches at 8 bases. J gave up 0 bases and V 7 bases, and 4 bases lay outside the gene matches. Germline-derived CDR1 and CDR2 are SGHDT and YYEEEE. CDR3 length: 14 amino acids. The CDR3 DNA sequence: TGTGCCAGCGGGTTAGCGGGGAGCACAGATACGCAGTATTTT. Translated, it gives CASGLAGSTDTQYF.

The table lists this clonotype with a few counts. V is TRBV4-1 and J is TRBJ2-5; TRBD2 might be the D (7 bases). CDR3 length: 16 residues. Trimming removed 1 base at V and 5 bases at J, with 17 bases between. Germline CDR1 MGHRA, CDR2 YSYEKL. The DNA of the CDR3 is TGCGCCAGCAGCCAAGTAGGGGGGGGCCTAGGGGAGACCCAGTACTTC. It is translated as CASSQVGGGLGETQYF.

This clonotype was seen a handful of times. The CDR3 DNA sequence: TGTGCCAGCAGTTTCCGGGACAGAAGGGATCAGTACTTC. It codes for CASSFRDRRDQYF. This chain connects TRBV6-1 to TRBJ2-5; 7 bases align to TRBD1. This CDR3 has 13 amino acids. The V gene end was trimmed by 5 bases and the J gene end by 11 bases; junction bases not matched to a gene: 11. CDR1 is MNHNS, CDR2 SASEGT, per germline.

This chain uses TRBV12-3 or TRBV12-4 with TRBJ2-3, with 11 nucleotides matching TRBD2. V lost 10 bases to trimming and J lost 4 bases; unmatched junction nucleotides: 4. The CDR3 consists of 13 residues. CDR3 sequence reads: CAITSGGSDTQYF. CDR3 nucleotide sequence: TGTGCCATAACTAGCGGGGGCTCAGATACGCAGTATTTT.

This clonotype was detected only a few times. The CDR3, as DNA: TGTGCCAGCAGTTTAGCAGACCTTAACACCGGGGAGCTGTTTTTT. This codes for CASSLADLNTGELFF. The rearrangement links TRBV12-3 or TRBV12-4 to TRBJ2-2, with unresolved D. V was shortened by 0 bases and J by 2 bases, with 7 bases between the two germline ends. The CDR3 length is 15 residues.

The V gene is TRBV6-2 or TRBV6-3, the J gene TRBJ1-1; D gene ambiguous. The CDR3 totals 15 residues. V lost 0 bases and J lost 1, with 9 bases in between. Per the germline V gene, CDR1 is MNHEY and CDR2 is SVGEGT. The CDR3 here is CASSYSRVGNTEAFF. For the CDR3, the DNA is TGTGCCAGCAGTTACTCAAGGGTCGGGAACACTGAAGCTTTCTTT.

This clonotype came up many times. The V and J genes are TRBV5-1 and TRBJ2-2, with TRBD2 matching over 10 bases. The V gene's germline CDR1 is SGHRS and CDR2 YFSETQ. The length of the CDR3 is 18 residues. J gave up 0 bases and V 0 bases, and 5 bases lay outside the gene matches. The CDR3 sequence is CASSLALAGATNTGELFF. In DNA form, the CDR3 reads TGCGCCAGCAGCTTGGCCCTAGCGGGGGCCACGAACACCGGGGAGCTGTTTTTT. The entire variable domain, with the rest obtained from reference TRBV5-1 and TRBJ2-2, is as follows: KAGVTQTPRYLIKTRGQQVTLSCSPISGHRSVSWYQQTPGQGLQFLFEYFSETQRNKGNFPGRFSGRQFSNSRSEMNVSTLELGDSALYLCASSLALAGATNTGELFFGEGSRLTVL.

This clonotype was counted ten times or more. This sequence joins TRBV15 and TRBJ2-2; tentative D call: TRBD1 (5 bases). The V end was cut by 1 base, the J end by 6 bases, with 9 bases between. The germline CDR1 and CDR2 sequences are LNHNV and YYDKDF (reference sequence). This CDR3 has 14 amino acids. The CDR3 coding sequence is TGTGCCACCAGCAGAGTCAGGGTGGCCGGGGAGCTGTTTTTT. Its translation is CATSRVRVAGELFF. The full variable domain, completed using reference TRBV15 and TRBJ2-2, is DAMVIQNPRYQVTQFGKPVTLSCSQTLNHNVMYWYQQKSSQAPKLLFHYYDKDFNNEADTPDNFQSRRPNTSFCFLDIRSPGLGDTAMYLCATSRVRVAGELFFGEGSRLTVL.

The chain is built from TRBV7-3 and TRBJ2-7; perhaps TRBD1 as D (6 bases). Trimming stripped 4 bases from V and 0 bases from J, with 13 bases between. The germline gives CDR1 SGHTA, CDR2 FQGTGA. The CDR3 is 15 amino acids. The CDR3 loop reads CASSSGQLSSYEQYF. CDR3 coding DNA: TGTGCCAGCAGCTCAGGACAGCTTAGCTCCTACGAGCAGTACTTC.